This T cell receptor (beta chain) was sequenced for a study of cytomegalovirus exposure and HLA in healthy donors. Whole-study context: One earlier analysis, a look at approximately 180 million T cells, found some 120 million unique TCR beta sequences. Study-wide results and caveats: High sensitivity and specificity were reportedly achieved when the classifier diagnosed cytomegalovirus status. An analysis done earlier found most TCR beta V segments productive about 87% or about 30% of the time.

A remark on this clone: Its antigen is as yet unknown.

60 Vbeta and 13 Jbeta primers were used in PCR. TCRdb keeps only in-frame clones here, not all; method: immunoSEQ multiplex PCR. The table shows 120,000 or so clones, with around 77% occurring only once. The CDR3 is made up of 15 amino acids. Germline values: CDR1 KGHSH, CDR2 LQKENI. V was shortened by 2 bases and J by 1 base, with 11 bases between the two germline ends. The V and J genes are TRBV18 and TRBJ1-1; D is undetermined. This receptor was identified in a human donor in good health. The sample comprised PBMCs. DNA for the CDR3: TGTGCCAGCTCACCAGAGGATAAGAGGAACACTGAAGCTTTCTTT. The encoded protein is CASSPEDKRNTEAFF.